This T cell receptor beta chain was identified in a study of CD8+CD57+ T cells in acquired aplastic anemia. Findings and caveats of the study: For CD8+ Simpson's diversity, patients and controls showed no significant difference.

This CDR3 region has 15 residues. Trimming took off 6 bases at V and 0 bases at J, with 11 bases between the two ends. Germline V gives CDR1 LNHDA, CDR2 SQIVND (reference sequence). Patients chosen for sequencing had CD8+CD57+ cells that had expanded, as shown by flow cytometry. Note on this clonotype: The antigen is unknown.

Genomic DNA served as template for TCR beta VDJ and CDR3 profiling. TCRdb re-analysed the reads in MiXCR, keeping a single row per CDR3 protein. Of tens of thousands of distinct CDR3 sequences listed, about three quarters are singletons. J is TRBJ1-4 and V is TRBV19; TRBD1 is a possible D gene (6 bases). The sequenced sample consisted of sorted CD4+, CD8+, or CD8+CD57+ T cells (not recorded which) from PBMCs. The sequence was collected from a human donor with aplastic anemia. In DNA form, the CDR3 reads TGTGCCAGTAGACCCGGACAGTCAACTAATGAAAAACTGTTTTTT. Translation: CASRPGQSTNEKLFF.